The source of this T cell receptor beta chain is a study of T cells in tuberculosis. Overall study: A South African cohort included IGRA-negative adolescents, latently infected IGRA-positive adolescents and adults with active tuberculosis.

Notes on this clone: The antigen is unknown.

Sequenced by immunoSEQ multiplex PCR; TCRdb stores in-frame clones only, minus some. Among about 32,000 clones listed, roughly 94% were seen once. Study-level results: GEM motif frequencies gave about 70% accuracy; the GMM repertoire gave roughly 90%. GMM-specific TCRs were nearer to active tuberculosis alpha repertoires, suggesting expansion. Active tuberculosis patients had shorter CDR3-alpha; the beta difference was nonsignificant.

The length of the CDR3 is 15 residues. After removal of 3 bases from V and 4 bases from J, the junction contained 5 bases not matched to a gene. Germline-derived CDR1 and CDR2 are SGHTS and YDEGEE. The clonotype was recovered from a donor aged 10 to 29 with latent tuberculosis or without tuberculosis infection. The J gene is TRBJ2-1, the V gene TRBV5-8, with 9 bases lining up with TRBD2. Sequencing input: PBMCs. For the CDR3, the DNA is TGTGCCAGCAGCTCCTCCGGACTAGCGTACAATGAGCAGTTCTTC. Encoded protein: CASSSSGLAYNEQFF. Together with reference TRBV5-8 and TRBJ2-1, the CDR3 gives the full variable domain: EAGVTQSPTHLIKTRGQQATLRCSPISGHTSVYWYQQALGLGLQFLLWYDEGEERNRGNFPPRFSGRQFPNYSSELNVNALELEDSALYLCASSSSGLAYNEQFFGPGTRLTVL.